This T cell receptor beta chain was observed in a study of blood T cell repertoires in COVID-19. Study at large: Acute and convalescent COVID-19 samples came from the United States, Italy and Spain. The cDNA or gDNA used as material had been derived from T cells, B-cell-depleted T cells, or PBMCs.

This clone was recorded once. In the study's own analysis: Amplification with reference gene primers provided the estimates of nucleated cell counts. Produced via immunoSEQ multiplex PCR; TCRdb's table is partial and in-frame only. V and J calls and clone size are given by that table; D and trimming were obtained from the DNA. The table records about 160,000 clones, about 89% of them present only once. The germline CDR1 and CDR2 sequences are MNHEY and SMNVEV (reference sequence). The CDR3 covers 15 residues. The ends were cut back, 5 bases at V and 8 bases at J, with 18 bases in the middle. V gene TRBV27 combines with J gene TRBJ1-4; TRBD1 is a possible D gene (6 bases). Sequencing was performed on peripheral blood. This clonotype was obtained from a man at least 80 years old with acute or convalescent COVID-19. DNA of the CDR3: TGTGCCAGCAGTCGCTACAGGGCCGCGGGCGAAAAACTGTTTTTT. Its translation: CASSRYRAAGEKLFF.